This TCR beta chain was identified during a study of blood T cell repertoires in COVID-19. Clones were sequenced by immunoSEQ multiplex PCR, and TCRdb holds only the in-frame ones, with some missing. The sample consists of fewer than 200,000 clones, around four fifths of them appearing once. The CDR3 runs to 14 residues. In germline, CDR1 is SQVTM, CDR2 ANQGSEA. The ends lost 1 base at V and 3 bases at J; junction bases unmatched: 5. The sequenced sample consisted of PBMCs or T cells enriched from blood (not recorded which). This TCR came from a woman aged 45-60 years in a cohort exposed to, infected with or recovered from COVID-19 (not recorded which). This chain joins TRBV29-1 and TRBJ2-5; 7 bases line up with TRBD1. The CDR3 loop is CSVEGRTGEETQYF. CDR3 DNA: TGCAGCGTTGAAGGACGGACAGGAGAAGAGACCCAGTACTTC.